These 3 T cell receptor beta chains share one sample of origin, sequenced in a study of blood T cell repertoires in COVID-19. The protocol was immunoSEQ multiplex PCR, while the TCRdb copy is restricted to in-frame clones and leaves out a portion. The sample holds 200,000 to 250,000 clones; less than 85% are singletons and the top ten take about 1.7%. Source material: PBMCs or T cells enriched from blood (not recorded which). The receptors shown here come from a man in his 60s who had recovered from COVID-19.

The CDR3 reads CASSLEDSRGYTF. CDR3 in DNA: TGTGCCAGCAGCCTAGAGGACAGTCGGGGCTACACCTTC. The chain employs TRBV3-1 (or the pseudogene TRBV3-2) and TRBJ1-2; a possible D gene is TRBD1 (6 bases). V was trimmed by 4 bases and J by 8 bases, leaving 14 bases between them. Per germline, CDR1 LGHDT and CDR2 YNNKEL (reference sequence). CDR3 length: 13 residues.

This chain uses TRBV7-8 with TRBJ2-1; D is ambiguous. The CDR3 loop spans 11 amino acids. Germline values: CDR1 SGHVS, CDR2 FQNEAQ. Trimming took 5 bases from V and 7 from J, leaving 6 bases between them. DNA for the CDR3: TGTGCCAGCAGCCCCGGTAATGAGCAGTTCTTC. Its protein product is CASSPGNEQFF.

This clone came up a few times. This sequence joins TRBV6-6 and TRBJ1-1, with 7 bases that match TRBD1. The germline V gene encodes CDR1 MNHNY and CDR2 SVGAGI (reference sequence). Unmatched junction bases numbered 2, after V lost 2 bases and J lost 2 bases. The CDR3 runs 14 residues. CDR3 protein: CASSYGQDNTEAFF. CDR3 bases: TGTGCCAGCAGTTACGGACAGGACAACACTGAAGCTTTCTTT.